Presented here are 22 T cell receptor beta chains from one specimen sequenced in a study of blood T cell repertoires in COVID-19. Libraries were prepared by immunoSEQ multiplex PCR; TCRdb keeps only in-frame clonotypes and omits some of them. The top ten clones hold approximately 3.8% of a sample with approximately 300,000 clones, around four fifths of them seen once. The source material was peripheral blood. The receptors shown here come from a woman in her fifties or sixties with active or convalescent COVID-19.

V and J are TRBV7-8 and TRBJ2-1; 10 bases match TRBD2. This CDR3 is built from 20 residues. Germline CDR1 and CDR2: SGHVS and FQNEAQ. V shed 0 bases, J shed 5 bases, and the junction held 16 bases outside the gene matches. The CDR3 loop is CASSLAWGASGSRLDNEQFF. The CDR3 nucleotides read TGTGCCAGCAGCTTAGCTTGGGGGGCTAGCGGGAGTAGACTGGACAATGAGCAGTTCTTC.

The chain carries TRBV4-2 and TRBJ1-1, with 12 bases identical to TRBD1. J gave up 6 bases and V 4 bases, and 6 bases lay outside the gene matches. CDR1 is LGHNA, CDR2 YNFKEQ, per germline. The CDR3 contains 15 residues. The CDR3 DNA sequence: TGTGCCAGCAGCCGGGGACAGGGGGCGATAGCTGAAGCTTTCTTT. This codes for CASSRGQGAIAEAFF.

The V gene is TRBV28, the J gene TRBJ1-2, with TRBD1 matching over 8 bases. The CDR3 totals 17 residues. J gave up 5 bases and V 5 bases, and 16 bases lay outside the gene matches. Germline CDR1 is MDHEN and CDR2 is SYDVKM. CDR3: CASSLDRGRVALYGYTF. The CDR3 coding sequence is TGTGCCAGCAGTCTAGACAGGGGCCGCGTCGCTTTATATGGCTACACCTTC.

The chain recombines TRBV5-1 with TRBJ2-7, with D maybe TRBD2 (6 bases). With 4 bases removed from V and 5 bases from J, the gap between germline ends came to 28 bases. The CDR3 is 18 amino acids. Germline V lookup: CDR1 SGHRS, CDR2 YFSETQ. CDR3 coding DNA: TGCGCCAGCAGCCATCAATTACCGCAGGGACTTCGAACCCACGAGCAGTACTTC. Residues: CASSHQLPQGLRTHEQYF. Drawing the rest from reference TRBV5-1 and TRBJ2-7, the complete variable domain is KAGVTQTPRYLIKTRGQQVTLSCSPISGHRSVSWYQQTPGQGLQFLFEYFSETQRNKGNFPGRFSGRQFSNSRSEMNVSTLELGDSALYLCASSHQLPQGLRTHEQYFGPGTRLTVT.

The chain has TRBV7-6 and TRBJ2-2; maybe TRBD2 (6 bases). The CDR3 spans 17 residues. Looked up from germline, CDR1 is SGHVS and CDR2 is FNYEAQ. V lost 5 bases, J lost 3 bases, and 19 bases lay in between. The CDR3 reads CASSPSRPRGYTGELFF. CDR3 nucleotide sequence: TGTGCCAGCAGCCCTTCACGGCCGCGGGGATACACCGGGGAGCTGTTTTTT.

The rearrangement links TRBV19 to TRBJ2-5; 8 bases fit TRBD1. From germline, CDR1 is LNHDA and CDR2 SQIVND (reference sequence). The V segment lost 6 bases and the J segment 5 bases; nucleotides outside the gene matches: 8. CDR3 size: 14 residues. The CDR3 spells CASRKQGAGETQYF. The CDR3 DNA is TGTGCCAGTAGAAAGCAGGGGGCAGGGGAGACCCAGTACTTC.

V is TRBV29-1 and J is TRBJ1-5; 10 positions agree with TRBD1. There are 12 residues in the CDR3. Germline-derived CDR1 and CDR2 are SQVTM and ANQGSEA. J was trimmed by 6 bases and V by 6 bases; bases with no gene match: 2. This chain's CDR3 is CSVRTGGQPQHF. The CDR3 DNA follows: TGCAGCGTCCGGACAGGGGGTCAGCCCCAGCATTTT.

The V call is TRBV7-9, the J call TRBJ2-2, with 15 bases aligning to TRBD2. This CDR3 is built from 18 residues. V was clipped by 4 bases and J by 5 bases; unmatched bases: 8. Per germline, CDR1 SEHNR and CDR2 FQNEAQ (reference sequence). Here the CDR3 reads CASSSRGTSGRFTGELFF. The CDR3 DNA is TGTGCCAGCAGCTCGAGAGGGACTAGCGGGAGGTTTACCGGGGAGCTGTTTTTT.

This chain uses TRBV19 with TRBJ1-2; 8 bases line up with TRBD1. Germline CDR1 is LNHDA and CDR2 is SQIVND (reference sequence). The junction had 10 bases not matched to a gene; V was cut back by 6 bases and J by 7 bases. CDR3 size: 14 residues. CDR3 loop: CASRFLQGAFGYTF. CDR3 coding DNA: TGTGCCAGTAGGTTTCTTCAGGGGGCATTTGGCTACACCTTC.

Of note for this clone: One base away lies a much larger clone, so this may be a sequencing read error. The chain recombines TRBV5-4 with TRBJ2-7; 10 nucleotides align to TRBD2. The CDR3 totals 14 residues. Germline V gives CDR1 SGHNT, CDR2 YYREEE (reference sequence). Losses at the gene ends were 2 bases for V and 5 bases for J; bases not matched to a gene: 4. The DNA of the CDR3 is TGTGCCAGCAGCTTAGCGGGAGGGCTCCACGAGCAGTACTTC. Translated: CASSLAGGLHEQYF. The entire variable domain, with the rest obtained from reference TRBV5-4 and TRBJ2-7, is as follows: ETGVTQSPTHLIKTRGQQVTLRCSSQSGHNTVSWYQQALGQGPQFIFQYYREEENGRGNFPPRFSGLQFPNYSSELNVNALELDDSALYLCASSLAGGLHEQYFGPGTRLTVT.

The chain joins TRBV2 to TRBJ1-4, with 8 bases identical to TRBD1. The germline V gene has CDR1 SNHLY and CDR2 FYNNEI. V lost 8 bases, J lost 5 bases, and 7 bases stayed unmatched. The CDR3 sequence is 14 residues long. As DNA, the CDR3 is TGTGCCAGCCACCGACAGGGGATGAATGAAAAACTGTTTTTT. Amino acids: CASHRQGMNEKLFF.

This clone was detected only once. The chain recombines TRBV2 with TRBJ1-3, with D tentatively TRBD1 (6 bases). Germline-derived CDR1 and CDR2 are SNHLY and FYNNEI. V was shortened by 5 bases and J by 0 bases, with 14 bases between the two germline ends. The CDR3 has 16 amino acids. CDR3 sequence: CASSPDSLLSGNTIYF. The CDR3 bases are TGTGCCAGCAGTCCGGACAGTTTACTCTCTGGAAACACCATATATTTT.

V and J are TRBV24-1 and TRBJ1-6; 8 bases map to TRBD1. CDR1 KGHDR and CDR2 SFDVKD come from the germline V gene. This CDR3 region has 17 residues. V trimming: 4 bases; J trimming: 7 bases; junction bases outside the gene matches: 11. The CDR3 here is CATSDPGQGSYNSPLHF. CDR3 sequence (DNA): TGTGCCACCAGTGACCCAGGACAGGGATCTTACAATTCACCCCTCCACTTT.

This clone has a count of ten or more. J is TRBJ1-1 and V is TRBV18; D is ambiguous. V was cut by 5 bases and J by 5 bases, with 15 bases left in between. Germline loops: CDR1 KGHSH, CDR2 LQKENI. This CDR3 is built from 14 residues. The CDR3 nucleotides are TGTGCCAGCTCAAAAGAATTCTCCGGGACTGAAGCTTTCTTT. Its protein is CASSKEFSGTEAFF. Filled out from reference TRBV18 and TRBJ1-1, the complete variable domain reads NAGVMQNPRHLVRRRGQEARLRCSPMKGHSHVYWYRQLPEEGLKFMVYLQKENIIDESGMPKERFSAEFPKEGPSILRIQQVVRGDSAAYFCASSKEFSGTEAFFGQGTRLTVV.

The CDR3 loop reads CASSPGQPLGTDTQYF. Here the CDR3 DNA reads TGTGCCAGCAGCCCGGGACAGCCCCTTGGTACAGATACGCAGTATTTT. The chain carries TRBV7-2 and TRBJ2-3; 7 bases line up with TRBD1. The CDR3 is 16 amino acids. The germline gives CDR1 SGHTA, CDR2 FQGNSA. V lost 5 bases to trimming and J lost 3 bases; unmatched junction nucleotides: 11.

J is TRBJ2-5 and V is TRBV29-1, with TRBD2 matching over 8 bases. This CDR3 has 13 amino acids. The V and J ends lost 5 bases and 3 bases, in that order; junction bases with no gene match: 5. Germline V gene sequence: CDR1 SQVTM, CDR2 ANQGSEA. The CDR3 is CSVSGGPKETQYF. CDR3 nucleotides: TGCAGCGTTTCGGGGGGGCCCAAAGAGACCCAGTACTTC.

The CDR3 loop reads CAISPGTFTRNTEAFF. Here the CDR3 DNA reads TGTGCCATCAGCCCGGGGACATTCACCCGGAACACTGAAGCTTTCTTT. The chain links TRBV10-3 to TRBJ1-1, with D perhaps TRBD1 (6 bases). The germline V gene has CDR1 ENHRY and CDR2 SYGVKD. V was shortened by 6 bases and J by 1 base, with 18 bases between the two germline ends. This CDR3 is built from 16 residues.

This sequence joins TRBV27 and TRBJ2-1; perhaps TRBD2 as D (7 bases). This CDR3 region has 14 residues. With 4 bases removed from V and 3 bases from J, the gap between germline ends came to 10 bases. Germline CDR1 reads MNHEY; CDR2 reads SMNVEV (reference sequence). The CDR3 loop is CASSSRGGYNEQFF. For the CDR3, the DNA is TGTGCCAGCAGTTCTAGGGGGGGCTACAATGAGCAGTTCTTC.

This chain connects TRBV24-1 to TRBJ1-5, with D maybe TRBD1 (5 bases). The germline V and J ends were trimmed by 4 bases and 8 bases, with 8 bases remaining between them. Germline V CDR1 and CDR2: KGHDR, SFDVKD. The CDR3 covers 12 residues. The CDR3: CATSDSGKPQHF. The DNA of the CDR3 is TGTGCCACCAGTGACTCAGGGAAGCCCCAGCATTTT.

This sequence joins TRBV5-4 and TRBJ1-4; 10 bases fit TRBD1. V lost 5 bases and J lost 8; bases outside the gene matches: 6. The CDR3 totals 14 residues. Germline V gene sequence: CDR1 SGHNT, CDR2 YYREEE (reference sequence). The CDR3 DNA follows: TGTGCCAGCAGTAGGGACAGGGGAATCGAAAAACTGTTTTTT. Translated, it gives CASSRDRGIEKLFF.

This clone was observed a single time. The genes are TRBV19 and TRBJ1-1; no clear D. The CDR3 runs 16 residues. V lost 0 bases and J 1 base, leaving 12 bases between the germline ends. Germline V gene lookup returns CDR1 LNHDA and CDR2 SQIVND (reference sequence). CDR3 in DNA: TGTGCCAGTAGTATAGATCTAAGAGGGCGGAACACTGAAGCTTTCTTT. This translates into CASSIDLRGRNTEAFF.

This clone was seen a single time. CDR3 in DNA: TGTGCCAGGACGGGGGAATCGAGAGGCTACACCTTC. Protein product: CARTGESRGYTF. The rearrangement joins TRBV2 to TRBJ1-2, with D possibly being TRBD1 (5 bases). The V end lost 9 bases, the J end lost 8 bases, and 16 bases lay between the germline ends. Per the germline V gene, CDR1 is SNHLY and CDR2 is FYNNEI. CDR3 length: 12 residues.